The sequence of this TCR beta chain was determined in a study of response to subunit inactivated influenza vaccine. This clonotype was picked up a small number of times. What it binds is unknown. The study's findings and limits: Authors proposed each seasonal influenza vaccination draws in few new T cells.

Trimming shortened V by 0 bases and J by 5 bases, and 15 bases separated the two germline ends. This CDR3 region has 16 residues. Germline CDR1 and CDR2: SGHRS and YFSETQ. Each CDR3 protein gets one entry after TCRdb re-called the RT-PCR reads with MiXCR. This table has about 830,000 distinct CDR3 sequences, around 18% appearing once. The TCR sequence derives from a man aged 45-65 years who received an inactivated influenza vaccine. Material: PBMCs from blood, obtained 5 days after vaccination. The rearrangement joins TRBV5-1 to TRBJ2-4, with D possibly matching TRBD2 (6 bases). The CDR3 coding sequence is TGCGCCAGCAGCTTGGCTCGGGGGTCGATCCAAAACATTCAGTACTTC. This translates into CASSLARGSIQNIQYF.